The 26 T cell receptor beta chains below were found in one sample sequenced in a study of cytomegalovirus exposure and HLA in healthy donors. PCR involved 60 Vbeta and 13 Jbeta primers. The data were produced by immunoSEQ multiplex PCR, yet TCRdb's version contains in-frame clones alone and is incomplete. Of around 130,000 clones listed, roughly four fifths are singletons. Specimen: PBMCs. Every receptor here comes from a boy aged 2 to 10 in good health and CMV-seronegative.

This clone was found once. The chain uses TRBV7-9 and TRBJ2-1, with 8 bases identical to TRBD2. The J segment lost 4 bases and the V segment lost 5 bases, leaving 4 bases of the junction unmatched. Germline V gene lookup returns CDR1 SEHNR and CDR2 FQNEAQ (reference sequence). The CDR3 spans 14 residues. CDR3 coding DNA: TGTGCCAGCAGCGCCGGGAGGGGTTACAATGAGCAGTTCTTC. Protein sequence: CASSAGRGYNEQFF.

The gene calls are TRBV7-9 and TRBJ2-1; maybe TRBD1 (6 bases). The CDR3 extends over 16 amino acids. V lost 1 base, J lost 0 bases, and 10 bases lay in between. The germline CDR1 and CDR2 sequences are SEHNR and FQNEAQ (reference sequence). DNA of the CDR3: TGTGCCAGCAGCTTAGTGGGGGCCTACTCCTACAATGAGCAGTTCTTC. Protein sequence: CASSLVGAYSYNEQFF.

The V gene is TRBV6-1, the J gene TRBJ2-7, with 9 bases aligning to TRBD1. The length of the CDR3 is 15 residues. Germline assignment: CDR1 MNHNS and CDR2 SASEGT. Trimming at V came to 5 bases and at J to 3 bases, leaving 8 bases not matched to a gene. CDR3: CASSNMGQGIYEQYF. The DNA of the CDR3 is TGTGCCAGCAGTAATATGGGACAGGGTATCTACGAGCAGTACTTC.

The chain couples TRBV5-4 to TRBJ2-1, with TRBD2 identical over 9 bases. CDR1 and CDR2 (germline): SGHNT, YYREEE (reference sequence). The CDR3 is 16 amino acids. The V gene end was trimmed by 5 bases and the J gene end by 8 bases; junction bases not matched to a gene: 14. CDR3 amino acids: CASSYPPGTSFHEQFF. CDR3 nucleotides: TGTGCCAGCAGTTACCCCCCCGGGACTAGCTTCCATGAGCAGTTCTTC.

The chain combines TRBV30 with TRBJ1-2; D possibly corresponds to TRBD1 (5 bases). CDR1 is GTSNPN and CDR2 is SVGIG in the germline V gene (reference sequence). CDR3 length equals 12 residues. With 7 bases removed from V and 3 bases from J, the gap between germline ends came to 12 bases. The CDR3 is CAFSGYYYGYTF. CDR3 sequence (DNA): TGTGCCTTTTCAGGGTATTACTATGGCTACACCTTC.

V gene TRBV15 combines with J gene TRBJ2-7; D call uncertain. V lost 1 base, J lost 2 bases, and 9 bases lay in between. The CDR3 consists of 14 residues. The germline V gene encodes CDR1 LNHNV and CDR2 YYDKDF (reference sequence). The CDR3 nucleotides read TGTGCCACCAGCAGAGTAAACTACCCCTACGAGCAGTACGTC. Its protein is CATSRVNYPYEQYV.

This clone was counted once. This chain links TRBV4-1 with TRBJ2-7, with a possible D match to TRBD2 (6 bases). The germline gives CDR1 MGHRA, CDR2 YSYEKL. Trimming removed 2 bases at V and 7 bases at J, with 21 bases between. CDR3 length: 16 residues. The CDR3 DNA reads TGCGCCAGCAGCCAACCCTCCGGGCGGGGTCCGGGGGAGCAGTACTTC. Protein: CASSQPSGRGPGEQYF.

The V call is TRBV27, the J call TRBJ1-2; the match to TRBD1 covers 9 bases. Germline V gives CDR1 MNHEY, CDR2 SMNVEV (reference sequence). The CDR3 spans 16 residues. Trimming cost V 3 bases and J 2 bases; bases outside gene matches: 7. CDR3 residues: CASSFLGTGQNYGYTF. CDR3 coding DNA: TGTGCCAGCAGTTTCCTCGGGACAGGGCAAAACTATGGCTACACCTTC.

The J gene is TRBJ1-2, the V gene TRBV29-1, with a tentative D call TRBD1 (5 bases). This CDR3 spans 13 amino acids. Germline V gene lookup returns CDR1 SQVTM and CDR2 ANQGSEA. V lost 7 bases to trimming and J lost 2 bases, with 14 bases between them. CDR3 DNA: TGCAGCGACCTAATGGGGGGGAACTATGGCTACACCTTC. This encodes CSDLMGGNYGYTF.

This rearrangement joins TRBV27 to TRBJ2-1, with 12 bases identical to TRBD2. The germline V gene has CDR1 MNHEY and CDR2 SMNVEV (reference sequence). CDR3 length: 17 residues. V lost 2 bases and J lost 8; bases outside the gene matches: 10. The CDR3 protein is CASSLILGASGRDEQFF. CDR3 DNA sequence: TGTGCCAGCAGTTTAATTTTGGGGGCTAGCGGGAGGGATGAGCAGTTCTTC.

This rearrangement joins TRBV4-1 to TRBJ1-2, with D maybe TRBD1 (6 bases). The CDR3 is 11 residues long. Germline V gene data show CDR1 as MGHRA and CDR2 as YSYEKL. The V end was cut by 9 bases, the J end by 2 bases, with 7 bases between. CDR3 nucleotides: TGCGCCAGGACAGGCAACTATGGCTACACCTTC. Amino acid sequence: CARTGNYGYTF.

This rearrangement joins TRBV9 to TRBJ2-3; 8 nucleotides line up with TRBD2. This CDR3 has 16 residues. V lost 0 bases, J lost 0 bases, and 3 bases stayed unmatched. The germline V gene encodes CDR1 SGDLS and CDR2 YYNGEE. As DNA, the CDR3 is TGTGCCAGCAGCGTAGCTCCTAGCGGGAGCACAGATACGCAGTATTTT. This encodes CASSVAPSGSTDTQYF.

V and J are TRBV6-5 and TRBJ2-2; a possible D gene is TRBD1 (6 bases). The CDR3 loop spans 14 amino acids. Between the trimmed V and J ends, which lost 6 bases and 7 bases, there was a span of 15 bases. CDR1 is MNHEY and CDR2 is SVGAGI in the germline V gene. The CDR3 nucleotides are TGTGCCAGCAGCAAACGAGTCAGGGGCGGGGAGCTGTTTTTT. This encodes CASSKRVRGGELFF.

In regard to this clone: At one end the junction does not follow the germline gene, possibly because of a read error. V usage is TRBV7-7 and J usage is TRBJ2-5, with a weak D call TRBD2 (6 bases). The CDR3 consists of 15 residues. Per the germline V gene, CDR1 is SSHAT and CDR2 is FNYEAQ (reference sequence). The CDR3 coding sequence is TGTGCTAGCAGCCCGGTGGGGGAGGACATCAGGACCCAGTACTTC. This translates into CASSPVGEDIRTQYF. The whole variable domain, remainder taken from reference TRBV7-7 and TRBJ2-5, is GAGVSQSPRYKVTKRGQDVTLRCDPISSHATLYWYQQALGQGPEFLTYFNYEAQPDKSGLPSDRFSAERPEGSISTLTIQRTEQRDSAMYRCASSPVGEDIRTQYFGPGTRLLVL.

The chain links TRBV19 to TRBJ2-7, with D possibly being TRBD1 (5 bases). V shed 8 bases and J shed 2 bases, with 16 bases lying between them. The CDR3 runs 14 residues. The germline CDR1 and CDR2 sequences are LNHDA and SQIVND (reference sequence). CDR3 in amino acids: CASGRAEPTYEQYF. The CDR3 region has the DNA TGTGCCAGTGGCAGGGCCGAACCCACCTACGAGCAGTACTTC.

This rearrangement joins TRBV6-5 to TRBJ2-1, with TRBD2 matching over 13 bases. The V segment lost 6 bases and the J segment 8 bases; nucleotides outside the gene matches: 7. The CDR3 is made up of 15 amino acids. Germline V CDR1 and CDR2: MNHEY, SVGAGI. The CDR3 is CASSPGLAGAYEQFF. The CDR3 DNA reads TGTGCCAGCAGCCCCGGACTAGCGGGAGCGTATGAGCAGTTCTTC.

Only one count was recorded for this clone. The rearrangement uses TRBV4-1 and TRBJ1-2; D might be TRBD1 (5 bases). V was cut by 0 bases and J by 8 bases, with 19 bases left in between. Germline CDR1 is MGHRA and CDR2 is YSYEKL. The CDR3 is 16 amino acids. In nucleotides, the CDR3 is TGCGCCAGCAGCCAAGATCCAGGGTCGGTTTTGGGAGGCTACACCTTC. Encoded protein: CASSQDPGSVLGGYTF.

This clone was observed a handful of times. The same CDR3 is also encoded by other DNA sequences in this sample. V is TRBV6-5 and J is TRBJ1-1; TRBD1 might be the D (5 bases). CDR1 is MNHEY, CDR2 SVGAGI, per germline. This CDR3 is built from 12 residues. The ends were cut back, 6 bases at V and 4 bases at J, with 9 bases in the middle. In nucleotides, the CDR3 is TGTGCCAGCAGCCCGGGGGGCACTGAAGCTTTCTTT. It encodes CASSPGGTEAFF.

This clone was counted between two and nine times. As DNA, the CDR3 is TGCGCCAGCAGCCAAACCGTACCGGGAACTGGGGCCAACGTCCTGACTTTC. Translating gives CASSQTVPGTGANVLTF. V usage is TRBV4-1 and J usage is TRBJ2-6; possibly TRBD2 for D (5 bases). Per the germline V gene, CDR1 is MGHRA and CDR2 is YSYEKL. The length of the CDR3 is 17 residues. The ends were cut back, 2 bases at V and 2 bases at J, with 13 bases in the middle.

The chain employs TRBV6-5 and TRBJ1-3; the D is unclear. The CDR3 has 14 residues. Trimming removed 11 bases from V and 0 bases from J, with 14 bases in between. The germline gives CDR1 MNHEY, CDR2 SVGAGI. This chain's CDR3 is CASRTGNSGNTIYF. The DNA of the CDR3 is TGTGCCTCCCGGACGGGGAACTCTGGAAACACCATATATTTT.

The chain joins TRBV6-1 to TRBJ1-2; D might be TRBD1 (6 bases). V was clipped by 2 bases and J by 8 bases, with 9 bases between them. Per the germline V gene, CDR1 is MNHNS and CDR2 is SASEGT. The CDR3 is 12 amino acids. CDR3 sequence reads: CASSEYREGYTF. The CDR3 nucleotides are TGTGCCAGCAGTGAATACAGGGAAGGCTACACCTTC.

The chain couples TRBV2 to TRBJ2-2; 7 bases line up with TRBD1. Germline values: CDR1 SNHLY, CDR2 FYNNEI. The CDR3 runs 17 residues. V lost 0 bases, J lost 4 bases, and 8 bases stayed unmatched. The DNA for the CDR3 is TGTGCCAGCAGTGAAGCATCCGGGACAGTTTCCACCGGGGAGCTGTTTTTT. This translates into CASSEASGTVSTGELFF.

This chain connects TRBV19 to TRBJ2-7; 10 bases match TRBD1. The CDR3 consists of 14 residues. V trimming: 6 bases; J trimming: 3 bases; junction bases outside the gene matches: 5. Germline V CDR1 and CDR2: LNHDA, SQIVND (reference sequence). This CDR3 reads CASSTGTGVYEQYF. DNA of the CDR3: TGTGCCAGTAGCACCGGGACAGGGGTCTACGAGCAGTACTTC.

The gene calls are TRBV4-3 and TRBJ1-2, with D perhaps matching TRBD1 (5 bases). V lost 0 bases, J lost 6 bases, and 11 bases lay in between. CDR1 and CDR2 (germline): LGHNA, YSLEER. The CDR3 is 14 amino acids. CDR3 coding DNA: TGCGCCAGCAGCCAAGATAAGGGGAGGGATGGCTACACCTTC. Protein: CASSQDKGRDGYTF.

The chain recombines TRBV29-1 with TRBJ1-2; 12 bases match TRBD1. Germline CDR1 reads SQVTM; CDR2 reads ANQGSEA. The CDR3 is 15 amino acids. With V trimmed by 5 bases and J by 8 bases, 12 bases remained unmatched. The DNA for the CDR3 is TGCAGCGTTCCGCGCTCGGGACAGGGGGCGCGCGGCTACACCTTC. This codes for CSVPRSGQGARGYTF. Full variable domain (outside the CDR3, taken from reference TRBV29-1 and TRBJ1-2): SAVISQKPSRDICQRGTSLTIQCQVDSQVTMMFWYRQQPGQSLTLIATANQGSEATYESGFVIDKFPISRPNLTFSTLTVSNMSPEDSSIYLCSVPRSGQGARGYTFGSGTRLTVV.

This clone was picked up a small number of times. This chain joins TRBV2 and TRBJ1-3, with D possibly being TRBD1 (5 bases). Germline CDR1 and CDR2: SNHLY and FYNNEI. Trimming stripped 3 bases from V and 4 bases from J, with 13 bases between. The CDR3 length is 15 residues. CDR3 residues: CASSDRVRRGNTIYF. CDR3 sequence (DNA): TGTGCCAGCAGTGACAGGGTCAGGCGGGGAAACACCATATATTTT.